What follows are 14 T cell receptor beta chains derived from one specimen sequenced in a study of blood T cell repertoires in COVID-19. The assay was immunoSEQ multiplex PCR, and TCRdb's table has in-frame clones only and misses some. The table shows over 250,000 clones, with nearly 90% occurring only once. The sequencing input was PBMCs or T cells enriched from blood (not recorded which). Every receptor here comes from a woman in her sixties who had recovered from COVID-19.

V is TRBV7-6 and J is TRBJ1-6, with D possibly being TRBD1 (5 bases). CDR3 size: 14 residues. Germline V CDR1 and CDR2: SGHVS, FNYEAQ. The V end was cut by 2 bases, the J end by 7 bases, with 9 bases between. CDR3 loop: CASSLQGGNSPLHF. In DNA, the CDR3 is TGTGCCAGCAGCTTACAGGGAGGAAATTCACCCCTCCACTTT.

This chain uses TRBV7-2 with TRBJ1-5, with D possibly matching TRBD1 (5 bases). The germline CDR1 and CDR2 sequences are SGHTA and FQGNSA. This CDR3 comprises 14 residues. Between the trimmed V and J ends, which lost 1 base and 5 bases, there was a span of 9 bases. DNA for the CDR3: TGTGCCAGCAGCTTAGTAGGGGCTCATCAGCCCCAGCATTTT. It encodes CASSLVGAHQPQHF.

The chain combines TRBV5-1 with TRBJ2-1, with D tentatively TRBD2 (5 bases). The CDR3 spans 16 residues. The V end lost 4 bases, the J end lost 3 bases, and 17 bases lay between the germline ends. Looked up from germline, CDR1 is SGHRS and CDR2 is YFSETQ. The CDR3: CASSPDPRDFYNEQFF. The CDR3, as DNA: TGCGCCAGCAGCCCGGACCCCCGGGATTTCTACAATGAGCAGTTCTTC. Using reference TRBV5-1 and TRBJ2-1 for the parts outside the CDR3, the full variable domain is KAGVTQTPRYLIKTRGQQVTLSCSPISGHRSVSWYQQTPGQGLQFLFEYFSETQRNKGNFPGRFSGRQFSNSRSEMNVSTLELGDSALYLCASSPDPRDFYNEQFFGPGTRLTVL.

V is TRBV10-1 and J is TRBJ1-6; D is undetermined. V was shortened by 3 bases and J by 6 bases, with 6 bases between the two germline ends. Germline CDR1 is WNHNN and CDR2 is SYGVQD (reference sequence). The CDR3 has 13 amino acids. The CDR3 sequence is CASSEQFNSPLHF. For the CDR3, the DNA is TGCGCCAGCAGTGAACAGTTTAATTCACCCCTCCACTTT.

This chain connects TRBV6-5 to TRBJ1-4; D gene uncertain. V was pared by 4 bases and J by 5 bases, with 8 bases between. The CDR3 totals 13 residues. CDR1 is MNHEY and CDR2 is SVGAGI in the germline V gene. The CDR3 DNA follows: TGTGCCAGCAGTTCGGGCGGGAATGAAAAACTGTTTTTT. Translation: CASSSGGNEKLFF.

The genes are TRBV5-6 and TRBJ1-2; TRBD1 matches 7 bases. Germline loops: CDR1 SGHDT, CDR2 YYEEEE. The CDR3 sequence is 15 residues long. Trimming cost V 4 bases and J 2 bases; bases outside gene matches: 8. The CDR3 reads CASSPAPTGNYGYTF. In DNA, the CDR3 is TGTGCCAGCAGCCCCGCGCCGACAGGGAACTATGGCTACACCTTC.

The chain carries TRBV6-5 and TRBJ2-2, with a weak D call TRBD2 (5 bases). V dropped 8 bases and J dropped 4 bases, with 17 bases sitting between them. The CDR3 consists of 15 residues. Germline CDR1 reads MNHEY; CDR2 reads SVGAGI. CDR3 residues: CASGLASLGTGELFF. The CDR3 DNA is TGTGCCAGCGGATTAGCGAGCCTAGGCACCGGGGAGCTGTTTTTT.

V gene TRBV5-1 combines with J gene TRBJ1-1; D gene unclear. V lost 2 bases and J lost 0, with 14 bases in between. Per the germline V gene, CDR1 is SGHRS and CDR2 is YFSETQ. The CDR3 length is 16 residues. CDR3: CASSLMLGEVNTEAFF. The CDR3 bases are TGCGCCAGCAGCTTAATGCTTGGGGAGGTGAACACTGAAGCTTTCTTT.

Only a few counts were recorded for this clone. The chain has TRBV7-2 and TRBJ2-3, with D perhaps matching TRBD2 (5 bases). Per the germline V gene, CDR1 is SGHTA and CDR2 is FQGNSA. Trimming took off 5 bases at V and 2 bases at J, with 11 bases between the two ends. This CDR3 contains 14 residues. The CDR3 region has the DNA TGTGCCAGCAGCCTAAGCGGATACACAGATACGCAGTATTTT. Translated, it gives CASSLSGYTDTQYF.

J is TRBJ2-7 and V is TRBV13; 10 bases map to TRBD1. The germline gives CDR1 PRHDT, CDR2 FYEKMQ (reference sequence). V was pared by 3 bases and J by 7 bases, with 9 bases of the junction left unmatched. The CDR3 is 15 amino acids. The CDR3 DNA is TGTGCCAGCAGCTTCTCCTGGGACAGGGGTGGTGAGCAGTACTTC. Translation gives CASSFSWDRGGEQYF.

V and J are TRBV19 and TRBJ1-5; D not certain. Germline CDR1 LNHDA, CDR2 SQIVND (reference sequence). The CDR3 contains 13 residues. Trimming stripped 7 bases from V and 4 bases from J, with 11 bases between. The CDR3 loop is CASMAGRNQPQHF. The CDR3 DNA reads TGTGCCAGTATGGCGGGCCGTAATCAGCCCCAGCATTTT.

This sequence joins TRBV13 and TRBJ2-5, with D possibly matching TRBD2 (6 bases). CDR3 length equals 15 residues. Looked up from germline, CDR1 is PRHDT and CDR2 is FYEKMQ (reference sequence). V lost 3 bases, J lost 5 bases, and 16 bases lay in between. CDR3 residues: CASSFGLKGGETQYF. The CDR3 nucleotides read TGTGCCAGCAGCTTCGGACTAAAAGGCGGGGAGACCCAGTACTTC.

This chain links TRBV28 with TRBJ1-5; a weak D match, TRBD1 (6 bases). The germline gives CDR1 MDHEN, CDR2 SYDVKM. CDR3 length: 14 residues. V was shortened by 5 bases and J by 4 bases, with 12 bases between the two germline ends. The CDR3 reads CASSRGGPNQPQHF. CDR3 bases: TGTGCCAGCAGTCGGGGGGGCCCTAATCAGCCCCAGCATTTT. The full variable domain, in which reference TRBV28 and TRBJ1-5 provide the parts outside the CDR3, is DVKVTQSSRYLVKRTGEKVFLECVQDMDHENMFWYRQDPGLGLRLIYFSYDVKMKEKGDIPEGYSVSREKKERFSLILESASTNQTSMYLCASSRGGPNQPQHFGDGTRLSIL.

The rearrangement links TRBV5-1 to TRBJ2-5, with D maybe TRBD1 (5 bases). The CDR3 totals 13 residues. V dropped 3 bases and J dropped 1 base, with 7 bases sitting between them. Germline CDR1 reads SGHRS; CDR2 reads YFSETQ. CDR3 sequence (DNA): TGCGCCAGCAGCTCAGGGCTCCAAGAGACCCAGTACTTC. The encoded protein is CASSSGLQETQYF.